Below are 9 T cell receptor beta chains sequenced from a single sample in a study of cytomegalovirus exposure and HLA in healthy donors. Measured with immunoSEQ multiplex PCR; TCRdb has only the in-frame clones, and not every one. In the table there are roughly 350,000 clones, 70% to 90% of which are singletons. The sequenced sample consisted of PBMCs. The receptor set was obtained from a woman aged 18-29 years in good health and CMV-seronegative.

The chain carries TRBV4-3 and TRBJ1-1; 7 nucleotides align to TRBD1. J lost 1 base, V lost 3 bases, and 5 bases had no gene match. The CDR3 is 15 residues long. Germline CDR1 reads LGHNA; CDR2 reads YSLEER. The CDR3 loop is CASSHGGDRNTEAFF. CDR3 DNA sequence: TGCGCCAGCAGCCACGGCGGGGACAGGAACACTGAAGCTTTCTTT.

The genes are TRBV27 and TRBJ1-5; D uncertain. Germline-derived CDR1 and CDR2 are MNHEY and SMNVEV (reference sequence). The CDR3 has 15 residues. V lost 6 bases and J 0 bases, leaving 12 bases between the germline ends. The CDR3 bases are TGTGCCAGCAGCCCGAACAGCTTTAGCAATCAGCCCCAGCATTTT. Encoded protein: CASSPNSFSNQPQHF.

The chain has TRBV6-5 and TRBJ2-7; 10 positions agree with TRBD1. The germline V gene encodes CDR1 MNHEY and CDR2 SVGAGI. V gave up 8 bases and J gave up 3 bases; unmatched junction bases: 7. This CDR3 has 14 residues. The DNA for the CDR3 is TGTGCCAGCTTGAGGGGACAGGGGCACTACGAGCAGTACTTC. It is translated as CASLRGQGHYEQYF.

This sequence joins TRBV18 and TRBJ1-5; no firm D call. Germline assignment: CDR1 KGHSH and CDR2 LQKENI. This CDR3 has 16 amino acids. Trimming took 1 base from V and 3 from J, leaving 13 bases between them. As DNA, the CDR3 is TGTGCCAGCTCACCACTGTTAGCAGAGAACAATCAGCCCCAGCATTTT. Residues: CASSPLLAENNQPQHF.

CDR3 DNA sequence: TGTGCCAGCAGAGCTGGCCCGACAGTGAACACTGAAGCTTTCTTT. Amino acids: CASRAGPTVNTEAFF. The chain recombines TRBV2 with TRBJ1-1, with D possibly TRBD1 on 5 matching bases. Trimming removed 6 bases at V and 0 bases at J, with 14 bases between. The CDR3 totals 15 residues. Germline V gene lookup returns CDR1 SNHLY and CDR2 FYNNEI.

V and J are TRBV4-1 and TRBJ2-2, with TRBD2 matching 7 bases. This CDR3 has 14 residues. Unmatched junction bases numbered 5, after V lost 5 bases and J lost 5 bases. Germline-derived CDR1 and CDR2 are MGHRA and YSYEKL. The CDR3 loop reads CASSRDYWTGELFF. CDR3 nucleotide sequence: TGCGCCAGCAGCAGGGACTACTGGACCGGGGAGCTGTTTTTT.

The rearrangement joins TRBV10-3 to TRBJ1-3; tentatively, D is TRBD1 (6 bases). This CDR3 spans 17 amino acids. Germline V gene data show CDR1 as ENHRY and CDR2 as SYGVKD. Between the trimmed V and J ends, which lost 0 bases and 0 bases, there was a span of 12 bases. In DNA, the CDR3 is TGTGCCATCAGTGAGTCGATGGGGGCGAGCTCTGGAAACACCATATATTTT. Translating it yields CAISESMGASSGNTIYF.

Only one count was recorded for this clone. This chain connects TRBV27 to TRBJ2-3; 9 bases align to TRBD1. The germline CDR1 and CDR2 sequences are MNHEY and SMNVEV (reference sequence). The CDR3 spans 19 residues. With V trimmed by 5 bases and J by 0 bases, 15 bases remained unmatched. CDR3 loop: CASSPLGGQGFSSTDTQYF. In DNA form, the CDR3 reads TGTGCCAGCAGTCCCTTAGGGGGACAGGGTTTCTCTAGCACAGATACGCAGTATTTT.

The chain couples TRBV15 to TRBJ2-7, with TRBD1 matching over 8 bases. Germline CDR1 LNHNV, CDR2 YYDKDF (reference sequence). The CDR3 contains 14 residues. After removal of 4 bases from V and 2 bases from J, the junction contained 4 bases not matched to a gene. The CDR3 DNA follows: TGTGCCACCAGCACCCGGGACAGGACCTACGAGCAGTACTTC. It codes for CATSTRDRTYEQYF.